One and the same sample provided the 13 T cell receptor beta chains below, sequenced in a study of early T cells in non-severe SARS-CoV-2 infection. A single record per CDR3 protein comes from TCRdb applying MiXCR to the 5' RACE reads. The sample yields about 79,000 distinct CDR3 sequences, 10% to 12% seen once. The source material was whole blood. The receptors were gathered from an adult who was a healthcare worker with PCR-confirmed SARS-CoV-2 infection or an uninfected control (not recorded which).

There are a few counts of this clonotype. The chain joins TRBV7-2 to TRBJ1-1; no clear D. Germline assignment: CDR1 SGHTA and CDR2 FQGNSA. V lost 3 bases and J 1 base, leaving 9 bases between the germline ends. There are 14 residues in the CDR3. CDR3 nucleotides: TGTGCCAGCAGCTTGAGAAGGGCGAACACTGAAGCTTTCTTT. Translation: CASSLRRANTEAFF.

V usage is TRBV11-2 and J usage is TRBJ2-7; 7 bases match TRBD1. With V trimmed by 2 bases and J by 6 bases, 10 bases remained unmatched. Germline CDR1 reads SGHAT; CDR2 reads FQNNGV. This CDR3 comprises 15 residues. The CDR3 loop reads CASSLTTWTGGEQYF. For the CDR3, the DNA is TGTGCCAGCAGCTTAACTACATGGACAGGCGGCGAGCAGTACTTC.

The V gene is TRBV7-9, the J gene TRBJ2-7; D unresolved. V lost 3 bases to trimming and J lost 3 bases, with 6 bases between them. Germline CDR1 SEHNR, CDR2 FQNEAQ (reference sequence). There are 12 residues in the CDR3. In DNA form, the CDR3 reads TGTGCCAGCAGCTTCACCTACTACGAGCAGTACTTC. This codes for CASSFTYYEQYF.

This clonotype showed up many times. This chain uses TRBV7-2 with TRBJ2-3; weak D call: TRBD2 (5 bases). Trimming left V 5 bases short and J 0 bases short, with 9 bases between. CDR1 and CDR2 (germline): SGHTA, FQGNSA. CDR3 length equals 14 residues. The CDR3 sequence: CASSPGRSTDTQYF. CDR3 DNA: TGTGCCAGCAGCCCGGGAAGAAGCACAGATACGCAGTATTTT.

In its sample, this clonotype was seen a few times. The gene calls are TRBV4-3 and TRBJ2-1; D is ambiguous. From germline, CDR1 is LGHNA and CDR2 YSLEER. This CDR3 comprises 15 residues. V was trimmed by 4 bases and J by 3 bases, leaving 13 bases between them. CDR3 coding DNA: TGCGCCAGCAGCCCCCAAGTGTGGGGCTACAATGAGCAGTTCTTC. Translation: CASSPQVWGYNEQFF.

This clonotype occurred many times. V and J are TRBV7-9 and TRBJ2-1; TRBD1 matches at 7 bases. The CDR3 extends over 15 amino acids. The ends lost 6 bases at V and 4 bases at J; junction bases unmatched: 9. In germline, CDR1 is SEHNR, CDR2 FQNEAQ (reference sequence). The CDR3 is CASSFLGQEYNEQFF. The DNA for the CDR3 is TGTGCCAGCAGTTTCCTCGGACAGGAATACAATGAGCAGTTCTTC.

This clonotype was found many times. This chain connects TRBV11-2 to TRBJ2-3; TRBD2 aligns across 9 bases. J was trimmed by 3 bases and V by 0 bases; bases with no gene match: 4. The CDR3 consists of 16 residues. In germline, CDR1 is SGHAT, CDR2 FQNNGV. The DNA for the CDR3 is TGTGCCAGCAGCTTAGACCTAGCGGGAAGGACAGATACGCAGTATTTT. It encodes CASSLDLAGRTDTQYF. The variable domain in full, completed from reference TRBV11-2 and TRBJ2-3, reads EAGVAQSPRYKIIEKRQSVAFWCNPISGHATLYWYQQILGQGPKLLIQFQNNGVVDDSQLPKDRFSAERLKGVDSTLKIQPAKLEDSAVYLCASSLDLAGRTDTQYFGPGTRLTVL.

This chain uses TRBV5-4 with TRBJ2-5; 10 bases agree with TRBD1. Trimming removed 1 base from V and 5 bases from J; junction bases left unmatched: 5. Germline values: CDR1 SGHNT, CDR2 YYREEE (reference sequence). The CDR3 sequence is 15 residues long. This chain's CDR3 is CASSLTGTGDETQYF. The DNA of the CDR3 is TGTGCCAGCAGCTTGACCGGGACAGGGGACGAGACCCAGTACTTC.

A word on this clonotype: Given a much more abundant clone one base away, this may be a read error. The rearrangement uses TRBV7-9 and TRBJ2-1; no firm D call. Germline V gives CDR1 SEHNR, CDR2 FQNEAQ (reference sequence). The CDR3 contains 15 residues. The CDR3: CASSSQVPGFNEQLF. Here the CDR3 DNA reads TGTGCCAGCAGCTCGCAGGTTCCCGGTTTCAATGAGCAGCTCTTC. Variable domain in full (rest from reference TRBV7-9 and TRBJ2-1): DTGVSQNPRHKITKRGQNVTFRCDPISEHNRLYWYRQTLGQGPEFLTYFQNEAQLEKSRLLSDRFSAERPKGSFSTLEIQRTEQGDSAMYLCASSSQVPGFNEQLFGPGTRLTVL.

CDR3 sequence (DNA): TGTGCCAGCAGCGTCCCCGGGGACAGGGGGCACCATACGCAGTATTTT. The encoded protein is CASSVPGDRGHHTQYF. The chain employs TRBV7-2 and TRBJ2-3; 12 bases agree with TRBD1. The CDR3 contains 16 residues. Germline assignment: CDR1 SGHTA and CDR2 FQGNSA. The V and J ends lost 5 bases and 7 bases, in that order; junction bases with no gene match: 10. Variable domain in full (rest from reference TRBV7-2 and TRBJ2-3): GAGVSQSPSNKVTEKGKDVELRCDPISGHTALYWYRQSLGQGLEFLIYFQGNSAPDKSGLPSDRFSAERTGGSVSTLTIQRTQQEDSAVYLCASSVPGDRGHHTQYFGPGTRLTVL.

The chain couples TRBV9 to TRBJ1-4; 8 positions agree with TRBD1. J was trimmed by 7 bases and V by 3 bases; bases with no gene match: 5. This CDR3 comprises 14 residues. Germline CDR1 and CDR2: SGDLS and YYNGEE. CDR3 region: CASSAGQAAEKLFF. CDR3 coding DNA: TGTGCCAGCAGCGCGGGACAGGCTGCTGAAAAACTGTTTTTT.

The V call is TRBV7-9, the J call TRBJ2-3; D is unclear. The germline V and J ends were trimmed by 7 bases and 0 bases, with 11 bases remaining between them. The CDR3 contains 14 residues. Germline V gene sequence: CDR1 SEHNR, CDR2 FQNEAQ (reference sequence). The CDR3 sequence: CASTPNPSTDTQYF. DNA of the CDR3: TGTGCCAGCACCCCAAACCCCAGCACAGATACGCAGTATTTT.

This clonotype was observed a few times. The chain carries TRBV20-1 and TRBJ1-6, with D tentatively TRBD1 (5 bases). Germline CDR1 DFQATT, CDR2 SNEGSKA (reference sequence). The CDR3 spans 14 residues. V dropped 3 bases and J dropped 8 bases, with 14 bases sitting between them. The CDR3: CSARLDTDDSPLHF. The CDR3 DNA is TGCAGTGCTAGGCTGGACACGGACGATTCACCCCTCCACTTT.